This is a list of T cell receptor beta chains from one sample in a study of blood T cell repertoires in COVID-19. Using immunoSEQ multiplex PCR, the repertoire was profiled, and TCRdb retains in-frame clones only, with some absent. Of about 61,000 clones listed, about 77% are singletons. Input material: peripheral blood. The receptors come from a man aged 80 or over with active or convalescent COVID-19. Both conserved end residues are part of each CDR3. A D gene is named only where the DNA matches it firmly. A row's size may be missing; if present it is once, few, many or a size class.

d_call clone_size j_call v_call cdr3_aa cdr3_nt
TRBD1 - TRBJ2-2 TRBV3-1/TRBV3-2 CASSQFPTGGTGELFF TGTGCCAGCAGCCAATTCCCGACAGGGGGGACCGGGGAGCTGTTTTTT
- - TRBJ1-2 TRBV19 CASSLGRTRSYGYTF TGTGCCAGTAGTTTGGGACGGACTAGGAGCTATGGCTACACCTTC
- - TRBJ2-1 TRBV12-5 CASGRWTAQSLNEQFF TGTGCTAGTGGCCGTTGGACAGCCCAGTCCCTTAATGAGCAGTTCTTC
- - TRBJ1-6 TRBV3-1/TRBV3-2 CASSRGEGTSNSPLHF TGTGCCAGCAGCCGAGGGGAGGGGACCAGCAATTCACCCCTCCACTTT
TRBD1 - TRBJ2-2 TRBV11-3 CASSPRWTGANTGELFF TGTGCCAGCAGCCCCCGATGGACAGGGGCGAACACCGGGGAGCTGTTTTTT
TRBD1 few TRBJ2-7 TRBV10-1 CAATLRDSCAYEQYF TGCGCCGCCACCCTCCGGGACAGTTGTGCCTACGAGCAGTACTTC
TRBD2 - TRBJ2-4 TRBV5-5 CASSLVSGEAIQYF TGTGCCAGCAGCTTGGTTAGCGGGGAGGCCATTCAGTACTTC
TRBD1 - TRBJ2-2 TRBV7-8 CASSTRQGNTGELFF TGTGCCAGCAGCACGCGACAGGGGAACACCGGGGAGCTGTTTTTT
TRBD2 - TRBJ2-7 TRBV29-1 CSVWVGAGGYEQYF TGCAGCGTTTGGGTCGGCGCGGGAGGCTACGAGCAGTACTTC
- - TRBJ1-3 TRBV5-4 CASSMDGEKYF TGTGCCAGCAGCATGGACGGGGAGAAGTATTTT
- - TRBJ1-2 TRBV5-8 CASSLVSQGNYGYTF TGTGCCAGCAGCTTGGTGTCCCAGGGAAACTATGGCTACACCTTC
TRBD1 once TRBJ2-3 TRBV6-7 CASNAEWTGLVTDTQYF TGTGCCAGCAACGCGGAATGGACAGGGCTAGTCACAGATACGCAGTATTTT
TRBD2 - TRBJ2-2 TRBV27 CASRKGLAGVGGELFF TGTGCCAGCCGAAAGGGACTAGCGGGAGTCGGCGGGGAGCTGTTTTTT
TRBD1 - TRBJ1-1 TRBV28 CASSRQGRPNTEAFF TGTGCCAGCAGTAGACAGGGTCGCCCAAACACTGAAGCTTTCTTT
- - TRBJ1-1 TRBV5-6 CASYIQGLNTEAFF TGTGCCAGCTACATACAGGGTTTGAACACTGAAGCTTTCTTT
TRBD1 - TRBJ1-3 TRBV5-5 CASSPRPPGTGNSGNTIYF TGTGCCAGCAGCCCCAGACCTCCCGGGACAGGAAACTCTGGAAACACCATATATTTT
- few TRBJ1-1 TRBV5-4 CASSLETGQTEAFF TGTGCCAGCAGCTTGGAGACCGGACAAACTGAAGCTTTCTTT
TRBD1 - TRBJ1-1 TRBV29-1 CSVAQGARDTEAFF TGCAGCGTGGCACAGGGGGCGCGGGACACTGAAGCTTTCTTT
- - TRBJ2-1 TRBV6-6 CASNRGGTSSYNEQFF TGTGCCAGCAATAGGGGAGGTACTAGCTCCTACAATGAGCAGTTCTTC
- once TRBJ1-1 TRBV27 CASSSDLGGTEAFF TGTGCCAGCAGCTCAGATTTGGGGGGCACTGAAGCTTTCTTT
- - TRBJ1-2 TRBV7-3 CASSPGGVPYGYTF TGTGCCAGCAGCCCCGGCGGGGTACCCTATGGCTACACCTTC
TRBD2 - TRBJ2-3 TRBV10-3 CAISAGASGITDTQYF TGTGCCATCAGTGCAGGGGCTAGCGGGATCACAGATACGCAGTATTTT
TRBD1 - TRBJ2-5 TRBV3-1/TRBV3-2 CASSLRGTGGRETQYF TGTGCCAGCAGCCTTCGGGGAACAGGGGGAAGGGAGACCCAGTACTTC